This T cell receptor beta chain was retrieved from a study of T cells in Graves' hyperthyroidism and ophthalmopathy. Amplified regions were TCR beta CDR3 sequences from RNA transcripts. TCR CDR3 regions were first amplified by RT-PCR with HTBI primers. TCRdb re-analysed the multiplex PCR reads in MiXCR, keeping a single row per CDR3 protein. The sample lists 500,000 to 750,000 distinct CDR3 sequences, about 43% occurring once. A few counts support this clonotype. If no ophthalmopathy progression occurred within 18 months, Graves' hyperthyroidism was stable. The length of the CDR3 is 9 residues. Trimming cost V 6 bases and J 8 bases, with 4 bases left between them.

The J gene is TRBJ1-1, the V gene TRBV12-3 or TRBV12-4; unclear D gene. The clonotype was recovered from a woman under 30 with Graves' hyperthyroidism. Sequencing used peripheral blood or thyroid tissue (not recorded which). CDR3 sequence (DNA): TGTGCCAGCAGGGCCGAAGCTTTCTTT. This gives the protein CASRAEAFF.